This T cell receptor beta chain stems from a study of identical twins. Study outcomes and limitations: Abundant cord blood beta clonotypes carried fewer insertions; memory repertoires showed none. Possibly, invariant MAIT and iNKT cells partly confounded zero-insertion analyses.

V trimming: 3 bases; J trimming: 3 bases; junction bases outside the gene matches: 6. The CDR3 covers 16 residues. From germline, CDR1 is SNHLY and CDR2 FYNNEI. On this clonotype itself: Its antigen is undetermined.

MiXCR was run by TCRdb on the 5' RACE reads, yielding one entry per CDR3 protein. The sample includes 1.5 million to 2 million distinct CDR3 sequences, 32% of them seen just once. The J gene is TRBJ2-1, the V gene TRBV2, with 9 bases matching TRBD1. Sequencing was done on a sample of cord blood. This receptor was identified in a newborn girl in good health. Here the CDR3 DNA reads TGTGCCAGCAGTGAGTTTCGGGACAGGGTCTACAATGAGCAGTTCTTC. This gives the protein CASSEFRDRVYNEQFF. The full variable domain, its missing parts supplied by reference TRBV2 and TRBJ2-1, is EPEVTQTPSHQVTQMGQEVILRCVPISNHLYFYWYRQILGQKVEFLVSFYNNEISEKSEIFDDQFSVERPDGSNFTLKIRSTKLEDSAMYFCASSEFRDRVYNEQFFGPGTRLTVL.